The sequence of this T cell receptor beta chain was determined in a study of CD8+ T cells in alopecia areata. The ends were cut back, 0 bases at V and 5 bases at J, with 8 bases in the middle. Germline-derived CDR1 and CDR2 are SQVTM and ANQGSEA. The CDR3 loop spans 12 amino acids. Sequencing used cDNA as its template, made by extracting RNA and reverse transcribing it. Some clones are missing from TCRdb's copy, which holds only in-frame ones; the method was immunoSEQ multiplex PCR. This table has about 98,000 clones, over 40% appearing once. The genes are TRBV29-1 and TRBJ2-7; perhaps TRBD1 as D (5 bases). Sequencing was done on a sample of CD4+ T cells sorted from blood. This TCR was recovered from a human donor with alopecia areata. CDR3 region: CSVEESGNEQYF. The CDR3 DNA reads TGCAGCGTTGAAGAGTCAGGGAACGAGCAGTACTTC.